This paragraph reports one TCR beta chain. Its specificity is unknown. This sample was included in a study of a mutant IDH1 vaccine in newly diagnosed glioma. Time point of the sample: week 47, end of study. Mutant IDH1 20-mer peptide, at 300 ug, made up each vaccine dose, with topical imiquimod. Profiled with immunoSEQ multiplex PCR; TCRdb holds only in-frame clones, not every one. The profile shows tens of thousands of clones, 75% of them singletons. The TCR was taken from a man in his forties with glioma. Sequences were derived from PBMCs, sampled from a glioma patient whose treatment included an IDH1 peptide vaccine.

The CDR3 sequence: CASKNSGRNNEQFF. DNA of the CDR3: TGTGCCAGCAAGAATAGCGGGAGAAACAATGAGCAGTTCTTC. This sequence joins TRBV21-1 and TRBJ2-1; the listed D gene, TRBD2, was not tested against the DNA. TRBV21-1 is described as a pseudogene. This CDR3 has 14 amino acids.